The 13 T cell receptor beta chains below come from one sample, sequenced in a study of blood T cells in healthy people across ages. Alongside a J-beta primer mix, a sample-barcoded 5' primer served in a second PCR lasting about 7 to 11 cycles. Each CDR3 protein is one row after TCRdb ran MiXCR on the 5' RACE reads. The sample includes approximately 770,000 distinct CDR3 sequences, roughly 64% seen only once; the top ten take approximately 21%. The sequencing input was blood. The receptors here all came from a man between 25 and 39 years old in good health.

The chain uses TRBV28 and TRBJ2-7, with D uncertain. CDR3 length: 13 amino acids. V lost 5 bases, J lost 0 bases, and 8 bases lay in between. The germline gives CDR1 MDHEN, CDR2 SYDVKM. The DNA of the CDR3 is TGTGCCAGCAGTGGCCGAAACTCCTACGAGCAGTACTTC. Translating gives CASSGRNSYEQYF. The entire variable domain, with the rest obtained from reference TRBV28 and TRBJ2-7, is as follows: DVKVTQSSRYLVKRTGEKVFLECVQDMDHENMFWYRQDPGLGLRLIYFSYDVKMKEKGDIPEGYSVSREKKERFSLILESASTNQTSMYLCASSGRNSYEQYFGPGTRLTVT.

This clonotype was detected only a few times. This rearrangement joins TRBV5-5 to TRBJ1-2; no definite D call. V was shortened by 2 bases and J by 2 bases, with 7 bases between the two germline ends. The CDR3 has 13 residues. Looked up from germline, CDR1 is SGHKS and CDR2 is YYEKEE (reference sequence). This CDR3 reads CASSFADNYGYTF. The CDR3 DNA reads TGTGCCAGCAGCTTCGCAGACAACTATGGCTACACCTTC.

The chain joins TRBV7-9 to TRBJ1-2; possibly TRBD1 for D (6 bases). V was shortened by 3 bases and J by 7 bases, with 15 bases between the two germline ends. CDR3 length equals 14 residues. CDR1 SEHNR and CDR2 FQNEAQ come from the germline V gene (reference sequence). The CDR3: CASSFFGTRVGYTF. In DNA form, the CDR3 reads TGTGCCAGCAGCTTCTTCGGGACACGGGTTGGCTACACCTTC. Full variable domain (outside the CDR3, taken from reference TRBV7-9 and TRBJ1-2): DTGVSQNPRHKITKRGQNVTFRCDPISEHNRLYWYRQTLGQGPEFLTYFQNEAQLEKSRLLSDRFSAERPKGSFSTLEIQRTEQGDSAMYLCASSFFGTRVGYTFGSGTRLTVV.

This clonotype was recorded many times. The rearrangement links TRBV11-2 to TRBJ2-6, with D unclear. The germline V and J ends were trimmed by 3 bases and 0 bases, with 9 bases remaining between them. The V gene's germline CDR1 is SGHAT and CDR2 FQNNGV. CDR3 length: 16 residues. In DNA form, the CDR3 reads TGTGCCAGCAGCTTTGAAACGTACTCTGGGGCCAACGTCCTGACTTTC. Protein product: CASSFETYSGANVLTF.

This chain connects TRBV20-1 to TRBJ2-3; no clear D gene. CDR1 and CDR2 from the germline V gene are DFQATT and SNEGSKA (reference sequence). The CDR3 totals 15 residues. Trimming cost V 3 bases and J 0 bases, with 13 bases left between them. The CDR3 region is CSASFTISSTDTQYF. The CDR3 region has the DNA TGCAGTGCTAGTTTCACTATCTCTAGCACAGATACGCAGTATTTT.

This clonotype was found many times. The CDR3 is CASSQEPGPIAKNIQYF. As DNA, the CDR3 is TGTGCCAGCAGCCAAGAACCAGGGCCTATAGCCAAAAACATTCAGTACTTC. The chain employs TRBV3-1 and TRBJ2-4, with TRBD1 as a possible D gene (5 bases). The V end lost 0 bases, the J end lost 0 bases, and 12 bases lay between the germline ends. Germline-derived CDR1 and CDR2 are LGHDT and YNNKEL (reference sequence). The CDR3 is 17 amino acids.

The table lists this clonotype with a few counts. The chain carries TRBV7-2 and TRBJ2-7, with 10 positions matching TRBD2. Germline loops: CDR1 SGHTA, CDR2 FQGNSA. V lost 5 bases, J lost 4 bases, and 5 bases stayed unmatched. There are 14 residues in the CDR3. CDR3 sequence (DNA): TGTGCCAGCAGCCGTAGCGGGGGGACATACGAGCAGTACTTC. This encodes CASSRSGGTYEQYF.

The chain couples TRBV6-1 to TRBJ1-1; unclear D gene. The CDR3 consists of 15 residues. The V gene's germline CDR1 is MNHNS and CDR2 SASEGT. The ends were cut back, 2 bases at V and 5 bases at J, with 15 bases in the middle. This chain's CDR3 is CASSEFGPSGTEAFF. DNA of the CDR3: TGTGCCAGCAGTGAATTCGGCCCTTCTGGGACTGAAGCTTTCTTT.

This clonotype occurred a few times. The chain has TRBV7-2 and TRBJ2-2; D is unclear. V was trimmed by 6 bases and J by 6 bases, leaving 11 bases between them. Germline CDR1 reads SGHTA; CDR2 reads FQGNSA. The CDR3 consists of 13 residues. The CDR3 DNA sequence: TGTGCCAGCAGACTCCTTTACTCCGGGGAGCTGTTTTTT. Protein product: CASRLLYSGELFF.

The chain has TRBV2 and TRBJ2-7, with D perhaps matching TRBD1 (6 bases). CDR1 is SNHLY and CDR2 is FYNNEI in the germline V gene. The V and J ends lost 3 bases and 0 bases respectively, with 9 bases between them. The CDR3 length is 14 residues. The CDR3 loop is CASSEDSFSYEQYF. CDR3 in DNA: TGTGCCAGCAGTGAGGACAGTTTCTCCTACGAGCAGTACTTC. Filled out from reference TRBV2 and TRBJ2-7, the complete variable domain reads EPEVTQTPSHQVTQMGQEVILRCVPISNHLYFYWYRQILGQKVEFLVSFYNNEISEKSEIFDDQFSVERPDGSNFTLKIRSTKLEDSAMYFCASSEDSFSYEQYFGPGTRLTVT.

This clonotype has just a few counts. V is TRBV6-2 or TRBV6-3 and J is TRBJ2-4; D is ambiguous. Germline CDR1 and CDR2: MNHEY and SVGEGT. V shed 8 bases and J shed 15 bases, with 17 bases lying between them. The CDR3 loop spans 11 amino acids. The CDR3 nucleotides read TGTGCCAGCGGAAAAGATGGACGTCCGTACTTC. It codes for CASGKDGRPYF.

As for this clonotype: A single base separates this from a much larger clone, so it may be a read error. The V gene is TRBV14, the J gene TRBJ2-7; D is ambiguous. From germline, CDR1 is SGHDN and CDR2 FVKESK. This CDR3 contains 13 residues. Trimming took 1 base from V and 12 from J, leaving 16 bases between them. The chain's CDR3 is CASSQGRLETRYF. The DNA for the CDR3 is TGTGCCAGCAGCCAAGGGCGTCTGGAGACCCGGTACTTC.

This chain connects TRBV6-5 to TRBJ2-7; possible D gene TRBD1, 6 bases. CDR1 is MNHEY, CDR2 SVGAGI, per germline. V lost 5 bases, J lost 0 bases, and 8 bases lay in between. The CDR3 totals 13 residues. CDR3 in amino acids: CASSPDSSYEQYF. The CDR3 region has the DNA TGTGCCAGCAGTCCGGACAGCTCCTACGAGCAGTACTTC.